This T cell receptor beta chain is from a study of T cell responses to AZD1222 COVID-19 vaccine. Study observations and caveats: White British people made up most donors, females outnumbered males, and clonal diversity was possibly underestimated. Repertoire sampling happened only post peak T cell response. Regions left unmutated in variants are reportedly the target of nearly half of spike-specific TCRs.

Assay: immunoSEQ multiplex PCR; the TCRdb copy retains only in-frame clones and omits some. The sample shows under 110,000 clones, approximately 87% of them seen only once. About this clone: Antigen unknown.

J gave up 4 bases and V 0 bases, and 8 bases lay outside the gene matches. CDR3 size: 16 residues. The germline CDR1 and CDR2 sequences are SGHDT and YYEEEE. The starting material was peripheral blood, obtained on day 0 of AZD1222 vaccination. The sequence came from an adult in good health. The chain couples TRBV5-6 to TRBJ2-5; 8 bases match TRBD2. This CDR3 is CASSLGGREVGETQYF. DNA for the CDR3: TGTGCCAGCAGCTTGGGTGGGCGGGAGGTCGGAGAGACCCAGTACTTC.